One sample yielded the 15 T cell receptor beta chains listed below, sequenced in a study of T cells in Graves' hyperthyroidism and ophthalmopathy. Amplification of TCR beta CDR3 regions used RNA as the template. An initial round of RT-PCR targeting the TCR CDR3 relied on the HTBI primer set. One entry per CDR3 protein, called by TCRdb with MiXCR from the multiplex PCR reads. This sample has nearly 600,000 distinct CDR3 sequences, with around 13% found just once. Specimen: blood. Receptor source: a woman aged 30 to 39 with Graves' hyperthyroidism that later progressed to Graves' ophthalmopathy.

This clonotype was recorded many times. V is TRBV11-3 and J is TRBJ1-6, with TRBD1 matching over 9 bases. The V gene's germline CDR1 is SGHNT and CDR2 YENEEA. This CDR3 has 15 amino acids. V shed 4 bases, J shed 7 bases, and the junction held 5 bases outside the gene matches. The CDR3, as DNA: TGTGCCAGCAGCTCCTCCGGGACAGGGAATTCACCCCTCCACTTT. Translated: CASSSSGTGNSPLHF.

At least ten counts were recorded for this clonotype. V gene TRBV9 combines with J gene TRBJ2-1; the D gene is possibly TRBD2 (5 bases). The V gene's germline CDR1 is SGDLS and CDR2 YYNGEE. V dropped 4 bases and J dropped 5 bases, with 13 bases sitting between them. This CDR3 is built from 14 residues. For the CDR3, the DNA is TGTGCCAGCAGCTCCCCCTCCGGGAACAATGAGCAGTTCTTC. The encoded protein is CASSSPSGNNEQFF.

This clonotype was counted ten times or more. The chain combines TRBV20-1 with TRBJ1-1; perhaps TRBD1 as D (6 bases). V lost 1 base and J 0 bases, leaving 21 bases between the germline ends. From germline, CDR1 is DFQATT and CDR2 SNEGSKA (reference sequence). The CDR3 spans 18 residues. CDR3 in DNA: TGCAGTGCTAGAGGAGTCGGAGACAGGCATAACATGAACACTGAAGCTTTCTTT. This encodes CSARGVGDRHNMNTEAFF.

This clonotype was found a few times. This sequence joins TRBV9 and TRBJ2-1; 10 nucleotides align to TRBD1. V trimming: 2 bases; J trimming: 6 bases; junction bases outside the gene matches: 5. Germline V lookup: CDR1 SGDLS, CDR2 YYNGEE. This CDR3 is 15 amino acids long. The CDR3 bases are TGTGCCAGCAGCGTCGGACAGGGGGTTTTCAATGAGCAGTTCTTC. This codes for CASSVGQGVFNEQFF.

This clonotype has a count of ten or more. At one end, the junction sequence differs from germline, possibly due to a read error. The chain uses TRBV12-3 or TRBV12-4 and TRBJ1-1; 8 bases line up with TRBD1. This CDR3 is 15 amino acids long. The CDR3 bases are TGCGCCAGCAGCCCGCGACAGGGGCTGAACACTGAAGCTTTCTTT. Its protein product is CASSPRQGLNTEAFF.

This clonotype has a count of ten or more. This chain joins TRBV11-2 and TRBJ2-1; 9 nucleotides line up with TRBD2. V dropped 6 bases and J dropped 6; count of bases not matched to a gene: 9. CDR1 and CDR2 (germline): SGHAT, FQNNGV. This CDR3 has 15 residues. The CDR3 nucleotides read TGTGCCAGCAGGGATAGGGCGGGAGGGCCCAATGAGCAGTTCTTC. It yields the protein CASRDRAGGPNEQFF.

This clonotype was counted at least ten times. The J gene is TRBJ1-6, the V gene TRBV6-4; D unresolved. The CDR3 sequence is 13 residues long. With 0 bases removed from V and 10 bases from J, the gap between germline ends came to 7 bases. Germline V CDR1 and CDR2: MRHNA, SNTAGT. DNA for the CDR3: TGTGCCAGCAGTGACTCGACGGGGTCACCCCTCCACTTT. Encoded protein: CASSDSTGSPLHF.

This clonotype turned up a few times. V is TRBV25-1 and J is TRBJ2-1; D gene ambiguous. Looked up from germline, CDR1 is MGHDK and CDR2 is SYGVNS. The CDR3 extends over 13 amino acids. Trimming took off 11 bases at V and 4 bases at J, with 15 bases between the two ends. CDR3 DNA sequence: TGTGCCCACACCTGGGGATTGTACAATGAGCAGTTCTTC. Its translation: CAHTWGLYNEQFF.

This clonotype was detected many times. The CDR3 loop is CAISESQETQYF. The CDR3 coding sequence is TGTGCCATCAGTGAGTCTCAAGAGACCCAGTACTTC. The rearrangement links TRBV10-3 to TRBJ2-5, with D unclear. Germline V CDR1 and CDR2: ENHRY, SYGVKD. The CDR3 runs 12 residues. Deletions cut 0 bases from V and 2 bases from J, with 1 base between.

Details on this clonotype: A read error is possible here, since a much larger clone lies one base away. V usage is TRBV7-8 and J usage is TRBJ1-2; 7 nucleotides agree with TRBD1. Germline V CDR1 and CDR2: SGHVS, FQNEAQ. The V and J ends lost 8 bases and 8 bases, in that order; junction bases with no gene match: 17. The CDR3 covers 15 residues. CDR3 loop: CASGSDRVGSKGYTF. The DNA of the CDR3 is TGTGCCAGCGGCTCTGACAGGGTAGGGTCGAAAGGCTACACCTTC.

This clonotype occurred a few times. The chain carries TRBV6-2 or TRBV6-3 and TRBJ2-3, with 13 bases lining up with TRBD2. J was trimmed by 5 bases and V by 2 bases; bases with no gene match: 13. Looked up from germline, CDR1 is MNHEY and CDR2 is SVGEGT. The CDR3 runs 19 residues. In DNA form, the CDR3 reads TGTGCCAGCAGTTACCCGCTGATTGGACTAGCGGGAGTGAAAGATACGCAGTATTTT. Translated, it gives CASSYPLIGLAGVKDTQYF.

The chain recombines TRBV6-5 with TRBJ1-5; D remains ambiguous. Germline CDR1 and CDR2: MNHEY and SVGAGI. V was pared by 0 bases and J by 10 bases, with 10 bases between. This CDR3 region has 13 residues. Here the CDR3 reads CASSYSIGEPQHF. Written as DNA, the CDR3 is TGTGCCAGCAGTTACTCGATTGGGGAACCCCAGCATTTT.

The chain couples TRBV19 to TRBJ2-5, with D possibly TRBD2 on 6 matching bases. The V end lost 6 bases, the J end lost 5 bases, and 13 bases lay between the germline ends. Per the germline V gene, CDR1 is LNHDA and CDR2 is SQIVND (reference sequence). The CDR3 spans 13 residues. This CDR3 is CASRRDDGETQYF. The CDR3 nucleotides are TGTGCCAGTAGGCGGGATGACGGGGAGACCCAGTACTTC. Drawing the rest from reference TRBV19 and TRBJ2-5, the complete variable domain is DGGITQSPKYLFRKEGQNVTLSCEQNLNHDAMYWYRQDPGQGLRLIYYSQIVNDFQKGDIAEGYSVSREKKESFPLTVTSAQKNPTAFYLCASRRDDGETQYFGPGTRLLVL.

This clonotype was observed many times. The chain has TRBV11-3 and TRBJ1-1, with D perhaps TRBD1 (6 bases). The CDR3 length is 15 residues. Germline CDR1 and CDR2: SGHNT and YENEEA. V lost 5 bases and J 5 bases, leaving 18 bases between the germline ends. Here the CDR3 reads CASSTTSQGRTEAFF. The CDR3 DNA follows: TGTGCCAGCAGCACCACGTCACAGGGTAGAACTGAAGCTTTCTTT.

There are a few counts of this clonotype. The chain couples TRBV20-1 to TRBJ2-7, with 7 nucleotides matching TRBD1. Germline CDR1 is DFQATT and CDR2 is SNEGSKA (reference sequence). The CDR3 is 13 amino acids. V lost 2 bases and J lost 1; bases outside the gene matches: 2. This CDR3 is CSARSGGSYEQYF. CDR3 nucleotide sequence: TGCAGTGCTAGATCAGGGGGTTCCTACGAGCAGTACTTC.